This T cell receptor (beta chain) appears in the sequencing data of a study of T-cell reconstitution after alpha-beta-depleted transplantation in children. The CDR3 contains 14 residues. Germline V gene lookup returns CDR1 SGHVS and CDR2 FQNEAQ. The V and J ends lost 5 bases and 8 bases respectively, with 16 bases between them. This clonotype is labeled medium-sized. TCRbeta library construction was performed incorporating unique molecular identifiers. TCRdb itself ran the PCR reads through MiXCR, one entry per CDR3 protein. The table lists 250,000 to 350,000 distinct CDR3 sequences, 9.5% to 10% of them singletons.

The sequencing used PBMCs from the stem cell graft donor, collected from the stem cell graft. This chain connects TRBV7-8 to TRBJ2-1; no firm D call. This TCR derives from a human donor who donated a stem cell graft to a child with SCID. The CDR3 region has the DNA TGTGCCAGCAGCACACAACGGAGATTCGATGAGCAGTTCTTC. Protein sequence: CASSTQRRFDEQFF. Combining the CDR3 with reference TRBV7-8 and TRBJ2-1 gives the whole variable domain GAGVSQSPRYKVAKRGQDVALRCDPISGHVSLFWYQQALGQGPEFLTYFQNEAQLDKSGLPSDRFFAERPEGSVSTLKIQRTQQEDSAVYLCASSTQRRFDEQFFGPGTRLTVL.